This T cell receptor (beta chain) emerged from a study of CD8+ T cells in alopecia areata. Many counts were recorded for this clone. As yet, its antigen is unknown. RNA was extracted and reverse transcribed into cDNA as the sequencing template. Only in-frame clones appear in the TCRdb table, and some are missing; sequencing was by immunoSEQ multiplex PCR. The sample holds about 150,000 clones, less than 70% seen once. Germline V gene data show CDR1 as SGHNT and CDR2 as YENEEA. There are 15 residues in the CDR3. V dropped 0 bases and J dropped 7 bases, with 13 bases sitting between them. Treatment noted: oral pan-JAK inhibitor, 5-10 mg twice daily. Overall study findings and caveats: In lesional scalp, particularly from alopecia totalis/universalis, clonality was higher than in normal scalp. As there was one nonresponder, how baseline CD8+ expansion relates to response remains uncertain.

The genes are TRBV11-3 and TRBJ2-1; the D gene is possibly TRBD1 (5 bases). This clonotype was obtained from a human donor with alopecia areata. Sequencing was performed on CD8+ T cells sorted from blood, taken at week 4, from a patient treated with tofacitinib. CDR3 nucleotides: TGTGCCAGCAGCTTAGATGTTGTGGGGCGTAATGAGCAGTTCTTC. Translated: CASSLDVVGRNEQFF.